These 30 T cell receptor beta chains share one sample of origin, sequenced in a study of T cell responses to AZD1222 COVID-19 vaccine. Measured with immunoSEQ multiplex PCR; TCRdb has only the in-frame clones, and not every one. Here the sample spans around 120,000 clones, 90% to 95% being singletons. This specimen consisted of peripheral blood, obtained on day 0 of AZD1222 vaccination. Receptors were obtained from an adult in good health.

The V and J genes are TRBV6-5 and TRBJ2-1; a possible D gene is TRBD2 (5 bases). Germline values: CDR1 MNHEY, CDR2 SVGAGI. CDR3 size: 12 residues. Trimming cost V 11 bases and J 5 bases, with 13 bases left between them. CDR3 bases: TGTGCCCTAGGGAAGGAGGACAATGAGCAGTTCTTC. It translates to CALGKEDNEQFF.

The chain combines TRBV5-1 with TRBJ1-4; maybe TRBD1 (5 bases). Per germline, CDR1 SGHRS and CDR2 YFSETQ. Trimming shortened V by 1 base and J by 5 bases, and 12 bases separated the two germline ends. The CDR3 has 15 amino acids. CDR3 protein: CASSLRGTVNEKLFF. As DNA, the CDR3 is TGCGCCAGCAGCTTGAGAGGGACGGTCAATGAAAAACTGTTTTTT.

This clone occurred once. The chain links TRBV27 to TRBJ1-4; the D is unclear. Trimming took 4 bases from V and 10 from J, leaving 10 bases between them. The CDR3 length is 12 residues. CDR1 and CDR2 (germline): MNHEY, SMNVEV (reference sequence). The CDR3 nucleotides read TGTGCCAGCAGTTCCCGGGATGGAAAACTGTTTTTT. Protein: CASSSRDGKLFF.

This clone was counted between two and nine times. The chain employs TRBV7-9 and TRBJ2-7; D possibly corresponds to TRBD2 (6 bases). The germline V and J ends were trimmed by 5 bases and 3 bases, with 11 bases remaining between them. This CDR3 has 13 amino acids. Germline lookup yields CDR1 SEHNR and CDR2 FQNEAQ (reference sequence). CDR3 residues: CASSGGRGYEQYF. In DNA, the CDR3 is TGTGCCAGCAGCGGGGGGAGAGGCTACGAGCAGTACTTC.

J is TRBJ1-5 and V is TRBV7-9; D is unresolved. V dropped 5 bases and J dropped 3 bases, with 17 bases sitting between them. The CDR3 totals 16 residues. Germline values: CDR1 SEHNR, CDR2 FQNEAQ (reference sequence). The CDR3 is CASSQAQPGYNQPQHF. CDR3 DNA sequence: TGTGCCAGCAGCCAAGCCCAGCCAGGATACAATCAGCCCCAGCATTTT.

The chain is built from TRBV14 and TRBJ1-2, with a tentative D call TRBD1 (6 bases). This CDR3 spans 14 amino acids. Germline V CDR1 and CDR2: SGHDN, FVKESK. The ends were cut back, 4 bases at V and 5 bases at J, with 14 bases in the middle. The CDR3 DNA follows: TGTGCCAGCAGCCCAAGGACAGCGAGGTATGGCTACACCTTC. It yields the protein CASSPRTARYGYTF.

The chain has TRBV5-1 and TRBJ2-7; TRBD1 matches at 10 bases. This CDR3 is built from 18 residues. Trimming cost V 2 bases and J 0 bases; bases outside gene matches: 11. CDR1 SGHRS and CDR2 YFSETQ come from the germline V gene. The CDR3 protein is CASSFIPWTGGPSYEQYF. In DNA form, the CDR3 reads TGCGCCAGCAGCTTTATCCCATGGACAGGGGGGCCCTCCTACGAGCAGTACTTC. The variable domain in full, with the rest retrieved from reference TRBV5-1 and TRBJ2-7, is KAGVTQTPRYLIKTRGQQVTLSCSPISGHRSVSWYQQTPGQGLQFLFEYFSETQRNKGNFPGRFSGRQFSNSRSEMNVSTLELGDSALYLCASSFIPWTGGPSYEQYFGPGTRLTVT.

The chain carries TRBV19 and TRBJ2-7; 9 nucleotides align to TRBD1. The CDR3 covers 15 residues. V was pared by 1 base and J by 2 bases, with 3 bases of the junction left unmatched. CDR1 LNHDA and CDR2 SQIVND come from the germline V gene (reference sequence). The CDR3 reads CASSIGTGEAYEQYF. In nucleotides, the CDR3 is TGTGCCAGTAGTATAGGGACAGGGGAAGCCTACGAGCAGTACTTC.

V usage is TRBV19 and J usage is TRBJ2-5; D not resolved. The germline CDR1 and CDR2 sequences are LNHDA and SQIVND (reference sequence). The CDR3 consists of 14 residues. V was cut by 3 bases and J by 5 bases, with 13 bases left in between. CDR3 protein: CASSIRGFGETQYF. The CDR3 bases are TGTGCCAGTAGTATCCGCGGTTTTGGGGAGACCCAGTACTTC.

V gene TRBV4-3 combines with J gene TRBJ2-5; D might be TRBD2 (5 bases). Per germline, CDR1 LGHNA and CDR2 YSLEER. CDR3 length: 17 amino acids. Trimming pared 4 bases from V and 2 bases from J, leaving 20 bases between. The CDR3 DNA follows: TGCGCCAGCAGCCCAACCAGTGGGCGGGCCGCGCAAGAGACCCAGTACTTC. This encodes CASSPTSGRAAQETQYF.

This chain links TRBV10-2 with TRBJ2-4; possibly TRBD2 for D (5 bases). Germline lookup yields CDR1 WSHSY and CDR2 SAAADI. This CDR3 is built from 12 residues. Trimming left V 11 bases short and J 8 bases short, with 16 bases between. As DNA, the CDR3 is TGCGCCGACCAAGCTTCGGGGTACATTCAGTACTTC. It is translated as CADQASGYIQYF.

The chain has TRBV2 and TRBJ1-5; 7 bases fit TRBD1. The germline V gene has CDR1 SNHLY and CDR2 FYNNEI. The length of the CDR3 is 14 residues. Germline trimming cut 6 bases from V and 6 bases from J; bases unmatched to any gene: 8. CDR3 nucleotides: TGTGCCAGCAGCGCCACAGGGGAAACTCAGCCCCAGCATTTT. This gives the protein CASSATGETQPQHF.

This sequence joins TRBV24-1 and TRBJ2-1, with D unclear. Germline assignment: CDR1 KGHDR and CDR2 SFDVKD. V gave up 4 bases and J gave up 7 bases, with 10 bases separating them. This CDR3 region has 13 residues. The CDR3 reads CATSDLGWNEQFF. The CDR3, as DNA: TGTGCCACCAGTGACCTAGGCTGGAATGAGCAGTTCTTC.

The chain couples TRBV5-1 to TRBJ1-2, with 11 bases fitting TRBD1. Germline CDR1 reads SGHRS; CDR2 reads YFSETQ. The CDR3 covers 16 residues. V lost 5 bases, J lost 7 bases, and 13 bases stayed unmatched. The CDR3 loop reads CASSNPGQGVDGGYTF. In DNA form, the CDR3 reads TGCGCCAGCAGTAATCCGGGACAGGGGGTGGACGGTGGCTACACCTTC. The full variable domain, completed using reference TRBV5-1 and TRBJ1-2, is KAGVTQTPRYLIKTRGQQVTLSCSPISGHRSVSWYQQTPGQGLQFLFEYFSETQRNKGNFPGRFSGRQFSNSRSEMNVSTLELGDSALYLCASSNPGQGVDGGYTFGSGTRLTVV.

This sequence joins TRBV10-3 and TRBJ1-2; D perhaps matches TRBD1 (6 bases). Germline V lookup: CDR1 ENHRY, CDR2 SYGVKD. This CDR3 comprises 13 residues. V lost 5 bases to trimming and J lost 2 bases, with 9 bases between them. CDR3 sequence: CAISLQGNYGYTF. In DNA form, the CDR3 reads TGTGCCATCAGTCTACAGGGAAACTATGGCTACACCTTC.

CDR3 amino acids: CASRDPKTPYEQYF. Written as DNA, the CDR3 is TGTGCCAGCAGGGACCCAAAAACCCCGTACGAGCAGTACTTC. The chain is built from TRBV5-4 and TRBJ2-7, with D uncertain. This CDR3 has 14 residues. Germline V gene lookup returns CDR1 SGHNT and CDR2 YYREEE (reference sequence). V was trimmed by 5 bases and J by 4 bases, leaving 16 bases between them.

The V call is TRBV18, the J call TRBJ2-7, with TRBD2 matching over 9 bases. The ends lost 1 base at V and 3 bases at J; junction bases unmatched: 4. Germline values: CDR1 KGHSH, CDR2 LQKENI. This CDR3 contains 15 residues. CDR3 DNA sequence: TGTGCCAGCTCACCACGGCTAGCGGGATTCTACGAGCAGTACTTC. It is translated as CASSPRLAGFYEQYF.

The chain is built from TRBV7-8 and TRBJ2-3, with a tentative D call TRBD2 (6 bases). The CDR3 consists of 15 residues. Germline-derived CDR1 and CDR2 are SGHVS and FQNEAQ. V was pared by 0 bases and J by 7 bases, with 14 bases between. The CDR3 loop is CASSLAGGELHTQYF. The CDR3 bases are TGTGCCAGCAGCTTAGCTGGCGGGGAGCTGCATACGCAGTATTTT.

This rearrangement joins TRBV7-9 to TRBJ1-4; D call uncertain. The CDR3 extends over 13 amino acids. Germline-derived CDR1 and CDR2 are SEHNR and FQNEAQ (reference sequence). With 5 bases removed from V and 4 bases from J, the gap between germline ends came to 8 bases. Here the CDR3 reads CASSPGHNEKLFF. CDR3 coding DNA: TGTGCCAGCAGCCCCGGGCATAATGAAAAACTGTTTTTT. Supplemented by reference TRBV7-9 and TRBJ1-4, the full variable domain reads DTGVSQNPRHKITKRGQNVTFRCDPISEHNRLYWYRQTLGQGPEFLTYFQNEAQLEKSRLLSDRFSAERPKGSFSTLEIQRTEQGDSAMYLCASSPGHNEKLFFGSGTQLSVL.

CDR3 sequence: CASSPTTGIADTQYF. CDR3 in DNA: TGTGCCAGCAGCCCTACGACAGGGATCGCAGATACGCAGTATTTT. This sequence joins TRBV7-6 and TRBJ2-3; TRBD1 matches at 7 bases. This CDR3 region has 15 residues. The germline V gene has CDR1 SGHVS and CDR2 FNYEAQ. The trim removed 5 bases at V and 4 bases at J, leaving 9 bases unmatched.

This rearrangement joins TRBV4-2 to TRBJ2-1, with 13 bases identical to TRBD2. The CDR3 totals 17 residues. V shed 0 bases, J shed 10 bases, and the junction held 9 bases outside the gene matches. Germline V gene data show CDR1 as LGHNA and CDR2 as YNFKEQ. The CDR3 DNA reads TGTGCCAGCAGCCAAGATTTGTCGGGACTAGCGGGACAGGAGCAGTTCTTC. Protein product: CASSQDLSGLAGQEQFF.

V is TRBV12-5 and J is TRBJ2-2; D tentatively fits TRBD1 or TRBD2 (5 bases each). CDR3 length: 16 amino acids. V gave up 0 bases and J gave up 8 bases, with 16 bases separating them. The germline CDR1 and CDR2 sequences are LGHNT and FRNRAP. This CDR3 is CASGLVDRDLLGELFF. DNA for the CDR3: TGTGCTAGTGGTTTGGTTGACCGGGACCTCCTGGGGGAGCTGTTTTTT. Complete variable domain (other parts from reference TRBV12-5 and TRBJ2-2): DARVTQTPRHKVTEMGQEVTMRCQPILGHNTVFWYRQTMMQGLELLAYFRNRAPLDDSGMPKDRFSAEMPDATLATLKIQPSEPRDSAVYFCASGLVDRDLLGELFFGEGSRLTVL.

V and J are TRBV12-3 or TRBV12-4 and TRBJ2-4; no clear D gene. CDR3 length: 11 amino acids. V dropped 8 bases and J dropped 7 bases, with 9 bases sitting between them. CDR3 nucleotides: TGTGCCAGCCAACGTACGAACATTCAGTACTTC. Amino acids: CASQRTNIQYF.

This clone appeared a single time. The rearrangement uses TRBV29-1 and TRBJ1-1, with unresolved D. The CDR3 spans 12 residues. Germline CDR1 SQVTM, CDR2 ANQGSEA. The CDR3 DNA reads TGCAGGGTGGAGGACGGGTACACTGAAGCTTTCTTT. Protein sequence: CRVEDGYTEAFF.

The rearrangement uses TRBV19 and TRBJ2-7; no firm D call. The V and J ends lost 3 bases and 4 bases respectively, with 13 bases between them. Germline CDR1 LNHDA, CDR2 SQIVND (reference sequence). CDR3 length equals 14 residues. As DNA, the CDR3 is TGTGCCAGTAGTATTTCGAGCGTGAAGTACGAGCAGTACTTC. This sequence encodes CASSISSVKYEQYF.

The chain combines TRBV27 with TRBJ1-4; 10 bases match TRBD1. Germline-derived CDR1 and CDR2 are MNHEY and SMNVEV (reference sequence). Trimming took 4 bases from V and 6 from J; bases not matched to a gene: 2. The CDR3 extends over 14 amino acids. This CDR3 is CASSSGTGDEKLFF. DNA for the CDR3: TGTGCCAGCAGTTCCGGGACAGGGGATGAAAAACTGTTTTTT. The whole variable domain, remainder taken from reference TRBV27 and TRBJ1-4, is EAQVTQNPRYLITVTGKKLTVTCSQNMNHEYMSWYRQDPGLGLRQIYYSMNVEVTDKGDVPEGYKVSRKEKRNFPLILESPSPNQTSLYFCASSSGTGDEKLFFGSGTQLSVL.

This clone occurred once. V is TRBV7-8 and J is TRBJ1-5; 7 nucleotides align to TRBD1. The CDR3 extends over 17 amino acids. Germline lookup yields CDR1 SGHVS and CDR2 FQNEAQ. V trimming: 4 bases; J trimming: 2 bases; junction bases outside the gene matches: 11. The chain's CDR3 is CASSSPAAGTGNQPQHF. CDR3 DNA sequence: TGTGCCAGCAGCTCCCCCGCCGCCGGGACAGGCAATCAGCCCCAGCATTTT.

DNA of the CDR3: TGTGCCAGTAGTATAGGTGCAACTAATGAAAAACTGTTTTTT. Amino acid sequence: CASSIGATNEKLFF. This chain joins TRBV19 and TRBJ1-4; unclear D gene. Germline assignment: CDR1 LNHDA and CDR2 SQIVND (reference sequence). The V gene lost 1 base and the J gene lost 0 bases, with 3 bases spanning the gap. The CDR3 has 14 amino acids. The full variable domain, its missing parts supplied by reference TRBV19 and TRBJ1-4, is DGGITQSPKYLFRKEGQNVTLSCEQNLNHDAMYWYRQDPGQGLRLIYYSQIVNDFQKGDIAEGYSVSREKKESFPLTVTSAQKNPTAFYLCASSIGATNEKLFFGSGTQLSVL.

This clone was picked up one time. The genes are TRBV21-1 and TRBJ2-5. TRBV21-1 is flagged as a pseudogene. The CDR3 has 13 amino acids. The CDR3 DNA reads TGTGCCAGCAGCAATGGGTCCTGTGAGACCCAGTACTTC. The encoded protein is CASSNGSCETQYF.

The rearrangement joins TRBV4-2 to TRBJ2-1; TRBD2 aligns across 9 bases. V was clipped by 1 base and J by 6 bases; unmatched bases: 4. CDR1 is LGHNA and CDR2 is YNFKEQ in the germline V gene. The CDR3 loop spans 15 amino acids. The CDR3 coding sequence is TGTGCCAGCAGCCAAGTTTCTAGCGGGGTCAATGAGCAGTTCTTC. This sequence encodes CASSQVSSGVNEQFF.